Presented here are 21 T cell receptor beta chains from one specimen sequenced in a study of blood T cell repertoires in COVID-19. Clones were sequenced by immunoSEQ multiplex PCR, and TCRdb holds only the in-frame ones, with some missing. Counted here are roughly 80,000 clones, approximately 89% occurring once; the ten biggest clones make up 2.6%. The sample consisted of peripheral blood. The source is a man over 45 with COVID-19, enrolled during active disease.

The chain combines TRBV5-1 with TRBJ1-4; 8 bases fit TRBD1. The CDR3 is made up of 14 amino acids. V lost 4 bases to trimming and J lost 8 bases; unmatched junction nucleotides: 7. Germline V gives CDR1 SGHRS, CDR2 YFSETQ. CDR3 coding DNA: TGCGCCAGCAGCCCGGGACAGGAGGTCGAAAAACTGTTTTTT. Amino acid sequence: CASSPGQEVEKLFF.

The CDR3 spells CASSPGTGASPLHF. As DNA, the CDR3 is TGTGCCAGCAGCCCCGGGACAGGGGCCTCACCCCTCCACTTT. The chain recombines TRBV9 with TRBJ1-6; 10 nucleotides agree with TRBD1. Germline values: CDR1 SGDLS, CDR2 YYNGEE. With V trimmed by 4 bases and J by 10 bases, 5 bases remained unmatched. There are 14 residues in the CDR3.

This clone was detected only once. This chain connects TRBV5-1 to TRBJ2-5; a possible D gene is TRBD2 (5 bases). Germline V gene lookup returns CDR1 SGHRS and CDR2 YFSETQ. CDR3 length equals 13 residues. V lost 0 bases to trimming and J lost 4 bases, with 7 bases between them. The CDR3 nucleotides read TGCGCCAGCAGCTTGGGGGCGGGAGAGACCCAGTACTTC. Its translation: CASSLGAGETQYF.

The chain carries TRBV2 and TRBJ1-5, with 8 bases lining up with TRBD1. J was trimmed by 2 bases and V by 6 bases; bases with no gene match: 12. The CDR3 loop spans 17 amino acids. Germline CDR1 reads SNHLY; CDR2 reads FYNNEI. CDR3 DNA sequence: TGTGCCAGCAGGAAGGAGGTAGGACAGGGAGGCAATCAGCCCCAGCATTTT. Encoded protein: CASRKEVGQGGNQPQHF.

This rearrangement joins TRBV5-4 to TRBJ2-7; 7 bases line up with TRBD1. Unmatched junction bases numbered 6, after V lost 3 bases and J lost 3 bases. Germline assignment: CDR1 SGHNT and CDR2 YYREEE (reference sequence). The CDR3 is 14 residues long. CDR3 loop: CASSSRTGNYEQYF. In DNA, the CDR3 is TGTGCCAGCAGCTCACGGACAGGCAACTACGAGCAGTACTTC.

The chain links TRBV19 to TRBJ1-2; D not resolved. V lost 4 bases and J 2 bases, leaving 5 bases between the germline ends. Germline V gene data show CDR1 as LNHDA and CDR2 as SQIVND (reference sequence). The CDR3 loop spans 12 amino acids. CDR3 residues: CASSTLNYGYTF. CDR3 sequence (DNA): TGTGCCAGTAGTACTCTCAACTATGGCTACACCTTC.

The V and J genes are TRBV11-3 and TRBJ2-2; D perhaps matches TRBD1 (6 bases). Germline V gene lookup returns CDR1 SGHNT and CDR2 YENEEA. The CDR3 is 14 amino acids. V lost 5 bases and J lost 5, with 12 bases in between. CDR3 in DNA: TGTGCCAGCAGCCCCGGGACAAGTACCGGGGAGCTGTTTTTT. Translated: CASSPGTSTGELFF. The full variable domain, with the rest looked up from reference TRBV11-3 and TRBJ2-2, is EAGVVQSPRYKIIEKKQPVAFWCNPISGHNTLYWYLQNLGQGPELLIRYENEEAVDDSQLPKDRFSAERLKGVDSTLKIQPAELGDSAVYLCASSPGTSTGELFFGEGSRLTVL.

This chain uses TRBV7-9 with TRBJ2-5, with 10 bases aligning to TRBD2. The CDR3 has 17 residues. Germline CDR1 reads SEHNR; CDR2 reads FQNEAQ (reference sequence). V dropped 1 base and J dropped 1; count of bases not matched to a gene: 6. CDR3 DNA: TGTGCCAGCAGCTTAGGGCTAGCGGGAGTCCCCCAAGAGACCCAGTACTTC. Translation: CASSLGLAGVPQETQYF.

The V gene is TRBV4-2, the J gene TRBJ2-2, with a possible D match to TRBD2 (6 bases). Germline CDR1 reads LGHNA; CDR2 reads YNFKEQ. This CDR3 is 18 amino acids long. The ends were cut back, 0 bases at V and 2 bases at J, with 16 bases in the middle. As DNA, the CDR3 is TGTGCCAGCAGCCAAGACGTCGTCGGGAGTCTCAACACCGGGGAGCTGTTTTTT. It encodes CASSQDVVGSLNTGELFF.

The chain combines TRBV28 with TRBJ2-1; D might be TRBD1 (5 bases). Trimming took 7 bases from V and 9 from J, leaving 16 bases between them. CDR3 length: 13 amino acids. Per germline, CDR1 MDHEN and CDR2 SYDVKM. In nucleotides, the CDR3 is TGTGCCAGCACCCCGGGCCCTCAGGGTGAGCAGTTCTTC. Translating gives CASTPGPQGEQFF.

The chain couples TRBV6-1 to TRBJ2-7; 8 bases align to TRBD2. Germline V lookup: CDR1 MNHNS, CDR2 SASEGT. The V gene end was trimmed by 2 bases and the J gene end by 3 bases; junction bases not matched to a gene: 3. The CDR3 covers 14 residues. The CDR3 here is CASSEPSGSYEQYF. In DNA, the CDR3 is TGTGCCAGCAGTGAACCGAGCGGGAGCTACGAGCAGTACTTC.

The chain couples TRBV7-9 to TRBJ2-3, with a tentative D call TRBD2 (5 bases). The CDR3 is made up of 13 amino acids. Germline V gene data show CDR1 as SEHNR and CDR2 as FQNEAQ (reference sequence). The V end was cut by 5 bases, the J end by 2 bases, with 8 bases between. The CDR3: CASSARATDTQYF. CDR3 coding DNA: TGTGCCAGCAGCGCGCGGGCCACAGATACGCAGTATTTT.

The rearrangement uses TRBV19 and TRBJ1-4; 8 positions match TRBD1. Germline values: CDR1 LNHDA, CDR2 SQIVND (reference sequence). CDR3 length: 13 amino acids. V was clipped by 5 bases and J by 9 bases; unmatched bases: 5. The CDR3 here is CASSQDREKKLFF. In DNA, the CDR3 is TGTGCCAGTAGTCAGGACAGGGAGAAAAAACTGTTTTTT. Looking up the rest from reference TRBV19 and TRBJ1-4 gives the full variable domain: DGGITQSPKYLFRKEGQNVTLSCEQNLNHDAMYWYRQDPGQGLRLIYYSQIVNDFQKGDIAEGYSVSREKKESFPLTVTSAQKNPTAFYLCASSQDREKKLFFGSGTQLSVL.

The genes are TRBV7-6 and TRBJ2-3; possible D gene TRBD2, 6 bases. V was clipped by 4 bases and J by 0 bases, with 11 bases between them. The germline V gene has CDR1 SGHVS and CDR2 FNYEAQ. The CDR3 is 15 amino acids. The CDR3 loop reads CASSSGLGSTDTQYF. CDR3 coding DNA: TGTGCCAGCAGCTCGGGACTGGGGAGCACAGATACGCAGTATTTT.

The chain links TRBV11-3 to TRBJ1-1; unclear D gene. The V and J ends lost 4 bases and 5 bases respectively, with 11 bases between them. Germline assignment: CDR1 SGHNT and CDR2 YENEEA. CDR3 length equals 13 residues. CDR3 DNA: TGTGCCAGCAGCTCAACACGTTCAACTGAAGCTTTCTTT. This gives the protein CASSSTRSTEAFF.

This chain links TRBV6-6 with TRBJ2-2, with D possibly TRBD2 on 5 matching bases. Deletions cut 6 bases from V and 2 bases from J, with 16 bases between. The length of the CDR3 is 16 residues. Germline CDR1 MNHNY, CDR2 SVGAGI (reference sequence). CDR3: CASSPDSPSNTGELFF. The CDR3 DNA reads as TGTGCCAGCAGCCCGGACTCCCCGTCAAACACCGGGGAGCTGTTTTTT.

This chain connects TRBV7-2 to TRBJ1-3; no reliable D call. Between the trimmed V and J ends, which lost 3 bases and 3 bases, there was a span of 12 bases. In germline, CDR1 is SGHTA, CDR2 FQGNSA. The CDR3 totals 15 residues. CDR3 sequence reads: CASSFSRNDGNTIYF. The CDR3 coding sequence is TGTGCCAGCAGCTTTAGCCGAAACGATGGAAACACCATATATTTT.

The CDR3 spells CASSQRGGTGTNEQFF. The CDR3, as DNA: TGTGCCAGCAGCCAAAGAGGCGGGACGGGTACAAATGAGCAGTTCTTC. The chain carries TRBV3-1 (or the pseudogene TRBV3-2) and TRBJ2-1, with a weak D call TRBD2 (6 bases). From germline, CDR1 is LGHDT and CDR2 YNNKEL (reference sequence). Trimming pared 2 bases from V and 7 bases from J, leaving 18 bases between. This CDR3 comprises 16 residues.

This chain links TRBV7-9 with TRBJ2-5, with D unresolved. V was clipped by 7 bases and J by 5 bases, with 17 bases between them. The CDR3 contains 14 residues. Germline loops: CDR1 SEHNR, CDR2 FQNEAQ (reference sequence). The CDR3 sequence: CASTLGARPETQYF. For the CDR3, the DNA is TGTGCCAGCACCCTCGGCGCGAGGCCGGAGACCCAGTACTTC. The entire variable domain, with the rest obtained from reference TRBV7-9 and TRBJ2-5, is as follows: DTGVSQNPRHKITKRGQNVTFRCDPISEHNRLYWYRQTLGQGPEFLTYFQNEAQLEKSRLLSDRFSAERPKGSFSTLEIQRTEQGDSAMYLCASTLGARPETQYFGPGTRLLVL.

The chain combines TRBV4-2 with TRBJ1-2; D ambiguous. This CDR3 is 11 amino acids long. Trimming left V 4 bases short and J 7 bases short, with 7 bases between. Germline CDR1 is LGHNA and CDR2 is YNFKEQ. For the CDR3, the DNA is TGTGCCAGCAGCCCCGGGTCTGGCTACACCTTC. Its protein is CASSPGSGYTF.

In its sample, this clone was seen once. This chain uses TRBV6-5 with TRBJ1-2, with 10 bases identical to TRBD1. Losses at the gene ends were 5 bases for V and 3 bases for J; bases not matched to a gene: 3. The CDR3 contains 14 residues. Germline loops: CDR1 MNHEY, CDR2 SVGAGI. The CDR3 DNA reads as TGTGCCAGCAGTAACGGACAGGGGGACTATGGCTACACCTTC. Translation gives CASSNGQGDYGYTF.